This T cell receptor (beta chain) was observed in a study of CD8+CD57+ T cells in acquired aplastic anemia. Study-wide background: Healthy donor sequencing depth: approximately 9.9 million CD4+, 11 million to 13 million CD8+ reads. Study results and limitations: Controls and patients did not differ significantly in CD8+ Simpson's diversity. Common to patients and controls were about 31 CD8+ CDR3 sequences.

From germline, CDR1 is DFQATT and CDR2 SNEGSKA (reference sequence). Trimming pared 5 bases from V and 8 bases from J, leaving 15 bases between. The CDR3 is 12 amino acids. Genomic DNA was employed as the template in profiling TCR beta VDJ and CDR3. MiXCR, run by TCRdb on the reads, gives a single entry per CDR3 protein. The data show about 180,000 distinct CDR3 sequences, under 55% seen once. As to this clonotype: Its matching antigen is unknown.

The genes are TRBV20-1 and TRBJ1-2; D may be TRBD1 (5 bases). This TCR derives from a human donor in good health. The material sequenced was sorted CD4+, CD8+, or CD8+CD57+ T cells (not recorded which) from PBMCs. CDR3 in amino acids: CSAPRDLGGYTF. CDR3 DNA sequence: TGCAGTGCTCCCAGGGACTTGGGAGGCTACACCTTC.